This T cell receptor (beta chain) was sequenced during a study of blood T cell repertoires in COVID-19. Study as a whole: Collection of acute and convalescent COVID-19 samples took place in the United States, Italy and Spain. T cells, B-cell-depleted T cells, or PBMCs supplied cDNA or gDNA.

How the authors handled the data: Quantification of nucleated cells was approximated via reference gene primer amplification. The table came from immunoSEQ multiplex PCR; TCRdb's copy has only in-frame clones and leaves some out. V, J and clone size derive from that table, while D and trimming were established from the DNA sequence. The data contain around 84,000 clones, around four fifths of them singletons. Per the germline V gene, CDR1 is SNHLY and CDR2 is FYNNEI. The junction had 9 bases not matched to a gene; V was cut back by 7 bases and J by 2 bases. The CDR3 is 16 residues long. The TCR comes from an older man with active or convalescent COVID-19. This chain uses TRBV2 with TRBJ2-1; 9 bases are a match to TRBD1. The material sequenced was peripheral blood. For the CDR3, the DNA is TGTGCCAGCAACCACGGGACAGGGAGAACCTACAATGAGCAGTTCTTC. Translated: CASNHGTGRTYNEQFF.